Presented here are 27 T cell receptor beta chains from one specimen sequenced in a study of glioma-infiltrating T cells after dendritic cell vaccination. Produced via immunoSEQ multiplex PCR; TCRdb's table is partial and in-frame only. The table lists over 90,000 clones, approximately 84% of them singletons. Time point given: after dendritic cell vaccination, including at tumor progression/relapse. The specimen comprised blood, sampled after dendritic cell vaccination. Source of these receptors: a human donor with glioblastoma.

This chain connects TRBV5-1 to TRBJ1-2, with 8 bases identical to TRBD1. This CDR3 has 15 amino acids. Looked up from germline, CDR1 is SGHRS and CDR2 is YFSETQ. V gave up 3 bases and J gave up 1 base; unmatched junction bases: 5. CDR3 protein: CASSSGQVFNYGYTF. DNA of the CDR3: TGCGCCAGCAGCTCGGGACAGGTCTTTAACTATGGCTACACCTTC.

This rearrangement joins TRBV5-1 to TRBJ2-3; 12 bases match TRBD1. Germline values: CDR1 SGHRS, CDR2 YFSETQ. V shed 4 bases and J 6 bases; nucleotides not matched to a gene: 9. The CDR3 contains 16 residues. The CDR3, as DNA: TGCGCCAGCAGCGAAGCCGGGACAGGGGGCTATGATACGCAGTATTTT. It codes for CASSEAGTGGYDTQYF.

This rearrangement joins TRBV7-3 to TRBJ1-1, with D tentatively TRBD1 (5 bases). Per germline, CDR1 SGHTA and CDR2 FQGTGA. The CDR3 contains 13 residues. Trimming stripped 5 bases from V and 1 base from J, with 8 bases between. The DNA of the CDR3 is TGTGCCAGCAGCAGGGGCCAGAACACTGAAGCTTTCTTT. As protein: CASSRGQNTEAFF.

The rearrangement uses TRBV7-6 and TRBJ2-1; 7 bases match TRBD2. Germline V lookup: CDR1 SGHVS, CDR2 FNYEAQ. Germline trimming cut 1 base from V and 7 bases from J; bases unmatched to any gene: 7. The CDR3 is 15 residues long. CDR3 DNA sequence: TGTGCCAGCAGCTTAGGGGCGGGAGCCACGAATGAGCAGTTCTTC. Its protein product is CASSLGAGATNEQFF.

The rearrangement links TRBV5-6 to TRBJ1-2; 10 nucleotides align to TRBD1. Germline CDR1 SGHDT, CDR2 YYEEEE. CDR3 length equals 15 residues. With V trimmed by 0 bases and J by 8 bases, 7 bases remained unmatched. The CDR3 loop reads CASSLVGQGGAGYTF. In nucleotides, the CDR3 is TGTGCCAGCAGCTTGGTAGGACAGGGGGGCGCGGGCTACACCTTC.

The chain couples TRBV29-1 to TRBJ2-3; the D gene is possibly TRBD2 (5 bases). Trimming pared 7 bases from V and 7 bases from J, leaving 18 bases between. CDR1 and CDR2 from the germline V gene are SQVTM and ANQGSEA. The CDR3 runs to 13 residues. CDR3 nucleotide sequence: TGCAGCGGGTTTGGCAGGACGGACTATACGCAGTATTTT. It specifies CSGFGRTDYTQYF.

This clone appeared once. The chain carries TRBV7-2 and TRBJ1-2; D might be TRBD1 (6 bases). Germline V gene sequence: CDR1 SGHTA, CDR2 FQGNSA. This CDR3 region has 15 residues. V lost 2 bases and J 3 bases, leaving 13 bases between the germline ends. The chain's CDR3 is CASSLQGPTDYGYTF. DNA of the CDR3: TGTGCCAGCAGCTTACAGGGGCCAACCGACTATGGCTACACCTTC.

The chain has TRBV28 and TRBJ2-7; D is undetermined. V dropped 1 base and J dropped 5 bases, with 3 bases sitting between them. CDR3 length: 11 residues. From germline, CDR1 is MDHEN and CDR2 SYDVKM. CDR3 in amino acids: CASSLFNEQYF. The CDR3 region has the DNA TGTGCCAGCAGTTTATTTAACGAGCAGTACTTC.

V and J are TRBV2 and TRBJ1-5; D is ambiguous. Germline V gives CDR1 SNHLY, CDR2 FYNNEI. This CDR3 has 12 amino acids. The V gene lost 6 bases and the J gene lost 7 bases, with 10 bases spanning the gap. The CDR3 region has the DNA TGTGCCAGCAGCGGAGGAGCGCAGCCCCAGCATTTT. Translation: CASSGGAQPQHF.

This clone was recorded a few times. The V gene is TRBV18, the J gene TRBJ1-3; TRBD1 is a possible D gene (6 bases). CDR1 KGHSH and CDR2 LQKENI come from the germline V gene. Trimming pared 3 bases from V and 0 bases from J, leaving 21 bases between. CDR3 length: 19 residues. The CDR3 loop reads CASSPLFTPGGRSGNTIYF. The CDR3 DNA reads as TGTGCCAGCTCACCCCTCTTCACCCCGGGGGGCCGCTCTGGAAACACCATATATTTT.

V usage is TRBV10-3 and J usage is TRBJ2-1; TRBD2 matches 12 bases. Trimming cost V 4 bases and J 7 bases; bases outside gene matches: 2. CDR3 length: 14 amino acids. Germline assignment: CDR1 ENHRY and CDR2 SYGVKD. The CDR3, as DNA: TGTGCCATCAGTGGAGGGACTAGCGGGAATGAGCAGTTCTTC. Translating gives CAISGGTSGNEQFF.

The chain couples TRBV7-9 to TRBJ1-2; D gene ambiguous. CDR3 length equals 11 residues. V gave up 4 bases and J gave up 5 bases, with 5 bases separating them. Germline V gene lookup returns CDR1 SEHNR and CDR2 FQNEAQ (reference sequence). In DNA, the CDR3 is TGTGCCAGCAGCTCGGAGTATGGCTACACCTTC. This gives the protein CASSSEYGYTF.

Written as DNA, the CDR3 is TGTGCCTCCCTCGGGGGAAGCTATGGCTACACCTTC. Translating it yields CASLGGSYGYTF. The chain combines TRBV30 with TRBJ1-2, with a weak D call TRBD1 (5 bases). The CDR3 sequence is 12 residues long. Germline assignment: CDR1 GTSNPN and CDR2 SVGIG (reference sequence). Trimming took off 7 bases at V and 4 bases at J, with 13 bases between the two ends. Full variable domain (outside the CDR3, taken from reference TRBV30 and TRBJ1-2): SQTIHQWPATLVQPVGSPLSLECTVEGTSNPNLYWYRQAAGRGLQLLFYSVGIGQISSEVPQNLSASRPQDRQFILSSKKLLLSDSGFYLCASLGGSYGYTFGSGTRLTVV.

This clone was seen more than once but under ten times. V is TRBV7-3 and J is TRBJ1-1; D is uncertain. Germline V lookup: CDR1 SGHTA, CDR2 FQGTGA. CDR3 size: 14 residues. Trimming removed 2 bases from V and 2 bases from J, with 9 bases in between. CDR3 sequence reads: CASSLSPVNTEAFF. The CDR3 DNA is TGTGCCAGCAGCTTATCCCCGGTAAACACTGAAGCTTTCTTT.

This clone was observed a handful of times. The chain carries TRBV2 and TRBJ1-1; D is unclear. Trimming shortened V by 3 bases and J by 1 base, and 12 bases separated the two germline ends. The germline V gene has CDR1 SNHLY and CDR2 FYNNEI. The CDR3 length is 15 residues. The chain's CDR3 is CASSDPGLSNTEAFF. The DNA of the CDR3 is TGTGCCAGCAGTGATCCTGGACTGTCGAACACTGAAGCTTTCTTT.

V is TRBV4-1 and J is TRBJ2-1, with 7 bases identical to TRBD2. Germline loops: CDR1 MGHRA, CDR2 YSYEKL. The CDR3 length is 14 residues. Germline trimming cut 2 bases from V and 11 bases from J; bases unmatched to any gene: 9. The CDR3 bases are TGCGCCAGCAGCCAACCCGGGACTAACGGGAAGCAGTTCTTC. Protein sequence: CASSQPGTNGKQFF.

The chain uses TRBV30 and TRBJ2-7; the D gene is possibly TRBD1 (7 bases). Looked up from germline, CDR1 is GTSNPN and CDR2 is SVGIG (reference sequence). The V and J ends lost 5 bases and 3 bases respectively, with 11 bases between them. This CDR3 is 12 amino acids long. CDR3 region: CAWGGDSYEQYF. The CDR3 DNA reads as TGTGCCTGGGGCGGGGACAGCTACGAGCAGTACTTC.

CDR3 in amino acids: CSASRVVEQFF. The CDR3 DNA reads TGCAGTGCTAGTCGGGTCGTTGAGCAGTTCTTC. The genes are TRBV20-1 and TRBJ2-1; D not resolved. V gave up 3 bases and J gave up 9 bases, with 9 bases separating them. The CDR3 spans 11 residues. Germline CDR1 is DFQATT and CDR2 is SNEGSKA (reference sequence).

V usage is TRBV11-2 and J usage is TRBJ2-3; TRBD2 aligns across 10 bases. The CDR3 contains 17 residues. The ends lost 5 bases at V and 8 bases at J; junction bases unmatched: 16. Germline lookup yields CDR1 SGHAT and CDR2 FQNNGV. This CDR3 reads CASSRTLAGFLVGTQYF. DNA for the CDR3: TGTGCCAGCAGCCGAACACTAGCGGGGTTTCTCGTAGGTACGCAGTATTTT.

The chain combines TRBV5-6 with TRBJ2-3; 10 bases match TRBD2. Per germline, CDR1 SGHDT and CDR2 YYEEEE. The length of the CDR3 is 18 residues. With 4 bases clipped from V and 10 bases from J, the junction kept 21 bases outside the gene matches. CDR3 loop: CASSQTLAGVGDVKAQYF. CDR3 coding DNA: TGTGCCAGCAGCCAAACTCTAGCGGGGGTAGGGGATGTGAAGGCGCAGTATTTT. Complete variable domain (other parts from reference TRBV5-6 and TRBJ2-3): DAGVTQSPTHLIKTRGQQVTLRCSPKSGHDTVSWYQQALGQGPQFIFQYYEEEERQRGNFPDRFSGHQFPNYSSELNVNALLLGDSALYLCASSQTLAGVGDVKAQYFGPGTRLTVL.

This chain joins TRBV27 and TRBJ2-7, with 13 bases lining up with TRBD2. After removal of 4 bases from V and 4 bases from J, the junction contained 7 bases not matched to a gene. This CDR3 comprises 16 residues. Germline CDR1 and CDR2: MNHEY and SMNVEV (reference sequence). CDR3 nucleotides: TGTGCCAGCAGTTCACCTGGGACTAGCGGGAAGTACGAGCAGTACTTC. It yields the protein CASSSPGTSGKYEQYF.

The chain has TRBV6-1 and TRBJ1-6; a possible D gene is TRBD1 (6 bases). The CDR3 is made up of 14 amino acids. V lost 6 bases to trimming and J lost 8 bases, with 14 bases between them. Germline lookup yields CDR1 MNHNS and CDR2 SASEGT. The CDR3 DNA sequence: TGTGCCAGCAGGGACGAACAGGGTCATTCACCCCTCCACTTT. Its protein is CASRDEQGHSPLHF.

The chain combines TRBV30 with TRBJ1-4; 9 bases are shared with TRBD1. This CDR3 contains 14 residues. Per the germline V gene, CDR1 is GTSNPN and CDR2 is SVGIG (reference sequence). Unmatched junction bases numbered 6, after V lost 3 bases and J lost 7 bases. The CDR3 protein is CAWSSGTGSEKLFF. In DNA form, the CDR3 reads TGTGCCTGGAGCTCCGGGACAGGGAGTGAAAAACTGTTTTTT.

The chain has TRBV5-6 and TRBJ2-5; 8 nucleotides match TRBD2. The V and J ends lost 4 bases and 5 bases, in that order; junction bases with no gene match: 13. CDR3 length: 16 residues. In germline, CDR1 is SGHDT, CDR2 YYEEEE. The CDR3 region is CASSRLGGGLRETQYF. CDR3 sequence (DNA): TGTGCCAGCAGCCGCTTGGGCGGGGGGCTTCGGGAGACCCAGTACTTC.

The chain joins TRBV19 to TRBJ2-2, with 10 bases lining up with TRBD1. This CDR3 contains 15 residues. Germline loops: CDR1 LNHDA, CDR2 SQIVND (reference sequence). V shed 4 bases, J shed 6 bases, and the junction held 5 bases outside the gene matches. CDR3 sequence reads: CASSKTGTGAGELFF. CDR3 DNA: TGTGCCAGTAGTAAAACCGGGACAGGGGCCGGGGAGCTGTTTTTT. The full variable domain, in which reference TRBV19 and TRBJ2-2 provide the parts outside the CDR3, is DGGITQSPKYLFRKEGQNVTLSCEQNLNHDAMYWYRQDPGQGLRLIYYSQIVNDFQKGDIAEGYSVSREKKESFPLTVTSAQKNPTAFYLCASSKTGTGAGELFFGEGSRLTVL.

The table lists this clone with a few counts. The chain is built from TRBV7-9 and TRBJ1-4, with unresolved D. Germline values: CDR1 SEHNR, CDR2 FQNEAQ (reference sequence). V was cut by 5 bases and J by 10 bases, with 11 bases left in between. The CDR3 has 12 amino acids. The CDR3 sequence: CASSTFRGKLFF. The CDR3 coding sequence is TGTGCCAGCAGCACGTTTCGAGGAAAACTGTTTTTT.

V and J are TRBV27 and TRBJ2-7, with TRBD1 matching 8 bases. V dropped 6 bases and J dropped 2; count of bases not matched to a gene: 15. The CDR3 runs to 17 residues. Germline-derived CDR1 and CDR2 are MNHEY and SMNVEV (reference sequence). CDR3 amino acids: CASSHRTGTGTTYEQYF. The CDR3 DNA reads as TGTGCCAGCAGCCACCGGACCGGGACAGGTACTACCTACGAGCAGTACTTC.